Shown below are 10 T cell receptor beta chains from a single sample sequenced in a study of Ad26.COV2.S vaccination and SARS-CoV-2 variants. Produced via immunoSEQ multiplex PCR; TCRdb's table is partial and in-frame only. Among 300,000 to 400,000 clones, roughly nine tenths were seen once, and the ten largest hold about 3.8%. The input for sequencing was peripheral blood, taken after recovery from COVID-19. Receptor source: a human donor who had recovered from COVID-19.

The rearrangement uses TRBV7-9 and TRBJ2-7, with D hard to call. CDR3 length equals 14 residues. V lost 2 bases to trimming and J lost 2 bases, with 10 bases between them. Per germline, CDR1 SEHNR and CDR2 FQNEAQ (reference sequence). Here the CDR3 DNA reads TGTGCCAGCAGCTTAACCCAGGCGACCTACGAGCAGTACTTC. Its translation is CASSLTQATYEQYF. The variable domain in full, with the rest retrieved from reference TRBV7-9 and TRBJ2-7, is DTGVSQNPRHKITKRGQNVTFRCDPISEHNRLYWYRQTLGQGPEFLTYFQNEAQLEKSRLLSDRFSAERPKGSFSTLEIQRTEQGDSAMYLCASSLTQATYEQYFGPGTRLTVT.

CDR3 coding DNA: TGTGCCAGCAGTGAATCGGTGACAGGGAGAGGCTACACCTTC. Translation gives CASSESVTGRGYTF. The rearrangement joins TRBV25-1 to TRBJ1-2; 7 bases match TRBD1. This CDR3 has 14 residues. Germline CDR1 reads MGHDK; CDR2 reads SYGVNS. The trim removed 1 base at V and 8 bases at J, leaving 7 bases unmatched.

The gene calls are TRBV5-4 and TRBJ1-1; D may be TRBD1 (6 bases). Germline V CDR1 and CDR2: SGHNT, YYREEE (reference sequence). The CDR3 is 15 amino acids. Trimming left V 0 bases short and J 2 bases short, with 11 bases between. The CDR3: CASSLARGLNTEAFF. As DNA, the CDR3 is TGTGCCAGCAGCTTGGCGAGGGGGTTAAACACTGAAGCTTTCTTT.

V gene TRBV27 combines with J gene TRBJ1-6; D unclear. The V end lost 4 bases, the J end lost 18 bases, and 19 bases lay between the germline ends. The V gene's germline CDR1 is MNHEY and CDR2 SMNVEV (reference sequence). The CDR3 length is 13 residues. Written as DNA, the CDR3 is TGTGCCAGCAGTTCCGGAGTCCAAAGGGAGCACCACTTT. This gives the protein CASSSGVQREHHF.

CDR3 residues: CASSPTGGGYEQYF. CDR3 in DNA: TGTGCCAGCAGCCCTACGGGCGGGGGATACGAGCAGTACTTC. The chain combines TRBV6-6 with TRBJ2-7, with 7 bases identical to TRBD2. V shed 6 bases and J 4 bases; nucleotides not matched to a gene: 9. Looked up from germline, CDR1 is MNHNY and CDR2 is SVGAGI (reference sequence). The CDR3 has 14 amino acids.

The chain carries TRBV7-2 and TRBJ1-1; D uncertain. Germline loops: CDR1 SGHTA, CDR2 FQGNSA. The CDR3 runs 14 residues. Trimming pared 2 bases from V and 6 bases from J, leaving 13 bases between. The CDR3 region is CASSLHPGVSEAFF. CDR3 coding DNA: TGTGCCAGCAGCTTACATCCCGGGGTCTCTGAAGCTTTCTTT. Drawing the rest from reference TRBV7-2 and TRBJ1-1, the complete variable domain is GAGVSQSPSNKVTEKGKDVELRCDPISGHTALYWYRQSLGQGLEFLIYFQGNSAPDKSGLPSDRFSAERTGGSVSTLTIQRTQQEDSAVYLCASSLHPGVSEAFFGQGTRLTVV.

This clone came up once. CDR3 in amino acids: CASSPLGEQSYGYTF. As DNA, the CDR3 is TGTGCCAGCTCACCACTTGGGGAACAGAGCTATGGCTACACCTTC. This sequence joins TRBV18 and TRBJ1-2; D is undetermined. CDR1 is KGHSH, CDR2 LQKENI, per germline. The CDR3 is 15 amino acids. V was trimmed by 1 base and J by 4 bases, leaving 13 bases between them.

CDR3 coding DNA: TGTGCCAGCAGGGCGGAGGCAGGAAACACCATATATTTT. It translates to CASRAEAGNTIYF. The rearrangement joins TRBV2 to TRBJ1-3; D is unclear. V lost 6 bases and J 4 bases, leaving 10 bases between the germline ends. Per the germline V gene, CDR1 is SNHLY and CDR2 is FYNNEI. This CDR3 is built from 13 residues.

V is TRBV3-1 (or the pseudogene TRBV3-2) and J is TRBJ1-1; D may be TRBD1 (5 bases). The ends were cut back, 3 bases at V and 4 bases at J, with 18 bases in the middle. CDR1 is LGHDT and CDR2 is YNNKEL in the germline V gene (reference sequence). The CDR3 spans 16 residues. CDR3 DNA sequence: TGTGCCAGCAGCCAGTTCCCGCCAAGCGGGGGCACTGAAGCTTTCTTT. It specifies CASSQFPPSGGTEAFF.

The V and J genes are TRBV28 and TRBJ1-2, with D possibly TRBD1 on 5 matching bases. The V end was cut by 8 bases, the J end by 2 bases, with 12 bases between. The CDR3 runs to 13 residues. The germline CDR1 and CDR2 sequences are MDHEN and SYDVKM. CDR3 sequence reads: CASLDSVNYGYTF. The DNA of the CDR3 is TGTGCCAGCCTTGACAGTGTGAACTATGGCTACACCTTC.